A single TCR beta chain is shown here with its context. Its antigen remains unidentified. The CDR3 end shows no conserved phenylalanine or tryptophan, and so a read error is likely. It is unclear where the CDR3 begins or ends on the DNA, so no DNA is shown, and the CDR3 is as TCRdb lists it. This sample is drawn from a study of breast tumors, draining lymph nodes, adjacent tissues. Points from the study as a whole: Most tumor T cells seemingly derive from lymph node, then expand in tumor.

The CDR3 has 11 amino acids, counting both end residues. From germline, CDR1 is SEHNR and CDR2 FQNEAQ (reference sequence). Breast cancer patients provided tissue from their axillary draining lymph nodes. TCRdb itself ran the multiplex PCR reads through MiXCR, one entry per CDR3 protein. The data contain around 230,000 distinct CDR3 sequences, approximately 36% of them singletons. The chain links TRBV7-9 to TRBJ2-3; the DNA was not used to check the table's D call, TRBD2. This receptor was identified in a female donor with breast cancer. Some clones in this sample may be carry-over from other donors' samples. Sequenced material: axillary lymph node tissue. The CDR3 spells CASSSPVGSGR.